These 24 T cell receptor beta chains were sequenced from one sample in a study of immune evolution from preneoplasia to lung adenocarcinoma. Data came from immunoSEQ multiplex PCR; TCRdb stores just in-frame clones and leaves some out. Counted here are about 14,000 clones, approximately 81% occurring once; the ten biggest clones make up about 4.3%. Source material: FFPE minimally invasive lung adenocarcinoma tissue. The receptors were gathered from a person aged 70 to 85 with lung adenocarcinoma.

This clone has only one observation. The chain couples TRBV19 to TRBJ1-6; 12 bases line up with TRBD1. This CDR3 has 17 amino acids. V was clipped by 4 bases and J by 7 bases; unmatched bases: 8. The germline gives CDR1 LNHDA, CDR2 SQIVND (reference sequence). In nucleotides, the CDR3 is TGTGCCAGTAGTACCGGGACAGGGGGCATAAAGAATTCACCCCTCCACTTT. This gives the protein CASSTGTGGIKNSPLHF.

The chain is built from TRBV29-1 and TRBJ2-7; D is perhaps TRBD2 (6 bases). CDR3 size: 12 residues. The germline gives CDR1 SQVTM, CDR2 ANQGSEA. Trimming left V 0 bases short and J 4 bases short, with 7 bases between. Here the CDR3 reads CSVEDGGYEQYF. The DNA of the CDR3 is TGCAGCGTTGAAGATGGGGGGTACGAGCAGTACTTC.

V and J are TRBV7-9 and TRBJ2-5, with 7 bases matching TRBD2. The V segment lost 5 bases and the J segment 4 bases; nucleotides outside the gene matches: 7. CDR1 and CDR2 (germline): SEHNR, FQNEAQ (reference sequence). The CDR3 length is 14 residues. The CDR3 region is CASSVTSEGETQYF. As DNA, the CDR3 is TGTGCCAGCAGCGTCACTAGCGAGGGAGAGACCCAGTACTTC.

This clone was counted a single time. The genes are TRBV23-1 and TRBJ2-7; maybe TRBD1 (6 bases). TRBV23-1 is labeled an ORF, and its function is uncertain. This CDR3 is built from 13 residues. V lost 8 bases and J 3 bases, leaving 14 bases between the germline ends. CDR3 region: CASLGGSLYEQYF. CDR3 DNA sequence: TGCGCCAGCCTAGGGGGTAGTCTCTACGAGCAGTACTTC.

The chain recombines TRBV19 with TRBJ1-1; D call uncertain. Germline CDR1 and CDR2: LNHDA and SQIVND (reference sequence). Trimming removed 2 bases at V and 1 base at J, with 2 bases between. This CDR3 contains 12 residues. CDR3 region: CASSIKNTEAFF. For the CDR3, the DNA is TGTGCCAGTAGTATAAAGAACACTGAAGCTTTCTTT.

This clone has more than one count but fewer than ten. The genes are TRBV7-8 and TRBJ2-7, with D perhaps matching TRBD1 (5 bases). Germline V CDR1 and CDR2: SGHVS, FQNEAQ. CDR3 size: 14 residues. V was cut by 1 base and J by 6 bases, with 13 bases left in between. CDR3 loop: CASSLDRRRSEQYF. The CDR3 DNA reads TGTGCCAGCAGCTTAGACAGGAGAAGGTCCGAGCAGTACTTC.

The CDR3 protein is CASSLYRGRNEKLFF. The CDR3 DNA follows: TGTGCCAGCAGCCTCTACAGGGGGCGGAACGAAAAACTGTTTTTT. The J gene is TRBJ1-4, the V gene TRBV6-5; 9 bases are shared with TRBD1. The CDR3 covers 15 residues. CDR1 is MNHEY and CDR2 is SVGAGI in the germline V gene. Germline trimming cut 6 bases from V and 8 bases from J; bases unmatched to any gene: 10.

The V and J genes are TRBV28 and TRBJ1-4; 11 bases match TRBD1. The CDR3 runs to 13 residues. The germline gives CDR1 MDHEN, CDR2 SYDVKM. The J segment lost 15 bases and the V segment lost 6 bases, leaving 9 bases of the junction unmatched. CDR3 nucleotides: TGTGCCAGCAGGGGACAGGGGGATGAAGGGGTGTTTTTT. Amino acids: CASRGQGDEGVFF.

V gene TRBV13 combines with J gene TRBJ1-1; TRBD1 aligns across 8 bases. Per germline, CDR1 PRHDT and CDR2 FYEKMQ (reference sequence). This CDR3 is built from 14 residues. Germline trimming cut 6 bases from V and 1 base from J; bases unmatched to any gene: 4. The CDR3 loop reads CASSPGTGNTEAFF. The CDR3 bases are TGTGCCAGCAGTCCCGGGACAGGGAACACTGAAGCTTTCTTT. Filled out from reference TRBV13 and TRBJ1-1, the complete variable domain reads AAGVIQSPRHLIKEKRETATLKCYPIPRHDTVYWYQQGPGQDPQFLISFYEKMQSDKGSIPDRFSAQQFSDYHSELNMSSLELGDSALYFCASSPGTGNTEAFFGQGTRLTVV.

The chain couples TRBV14 to TRBJ1-6; D not certain. The V gene lost 6 bases and the J gene lost 8 bases, with 17 bases spanning the gap. Looked up from germline, CDR1 is SGHDN and CDR2 is FVKESK. This CDR3 spans 15 amino acids. Written as DNA, the CDR3 is TGTGCCAGCAGTGCTCCGCCTAATCGGGATTCACCCCTCCACTTT. This encodes CASSAPPNRDSPLHF.

This clone was recorded only once. The chain employs TRBV5-4 and TRBJ2-1, with D maybe TRBD1 (5 bases). Germline V CDR1 and CDR2: SGHNT, YYREEE (reference sequence). This CDR3 is built from 13 residues. V was cut by 3 bases and J by 6 bases, with 10 bases left in between. The CDR3 protein is CASSSQGVNEQFF. The DNA for the CDR3 is TGTGCCAGCAGCTCTCAGGGCGTCAATGAGCAGTTCTTC.

The rearrangement links TRBV27 to TRBJ1-5; TRBD1 matches at 7 bases. V gave up 6 bases and J gave up 7 bases; unmatched junction bases: 9. The CDR3 contains 14 residues. CDR1 and CDR2 (germline): MNHEY, SMNVEV (reference sequence). DNA of the CDR3: TGTGCCAGCAGAAACAGGGGTCTTGAGCAGCCCCAGCATTTT. Its protein product is CASRNRGLEQPQHF.

The chain carries TRBV19 and TRBJ1-2, with 7 nucleotides matching TRBD1. The CDR3 extends over 13 amino acids. The J segment lost 3 bases and the V segment lost 9 bases, leaving 7 bases of the junction unmatched. CDR1 and CDR2 (germline): LNHDA, SQIVND (reference sequence). DNA of the CDR3: TGTGCCAGCGACAGGGAAGGGGACTATGGCTACACCTTC. It specifies CASDREGDYGYTF.

The chain uses TRBV30 and TRBJ1-6; 10 positions match TRBD1. Germline CDR1 is GTSNPN and CDR2 is SVGIG (reference sequence). CDR3 length: 16 amino acids. V trimming: 4 bases; J trimming: 8 bases; junction bases outside the gene matches: 11. The chain's CDR3 is CAWIMTGQGGYSPLHF. The CDR3 nucleotides are TGTGCCTGGATTATGACTGGACAGGGGGGTTATTCACCCCTCCACTTT.

The chain carries TRBV5-6 and TRBJ1-6; D gene unclear. The CDR3 has 12 residues. Trimming removed 4 bases from V and 13 bases from J, with 12 bases in between. In germline, CDR1 is SGHDT, CDR2 YYEEEE. The CDR3 DNA reads TGTGCCAGCAGCCAACCCGGGCTGCCCCTCCACTTT. This encodes CASSQPGLPLHF.

The chain carries TRBV4-1 and TRBJ2-5; D might be TRBD2 (6 bases). Per germline, CDR1 MGHRA and CDR2 YSYEKL. The ends were cut back, 1 base at V and 5 bases at J, with 17 bases in the middle. The CDR3 totals 16 residues. The CDR3 spells CASSQVIISGLETQYF. The DNA for the CDR3 is TGCGCCAGCAGCCAAGTGATAATTAGCGGCTTGGAGACCCAGTACTTC.

This chain links TRBV9 with TRBJ2-3, with D uncertain. V lost 4 bases and J 4 bases, leaving 13 bases between the germline ends. The CDR3 contains 14 residues. Germline loops: CDR1 SGDLS, CDR2 YYNGEE. This CDR3 is CASSPTLHADTQYF. The CDR3 nucleotides are TGTGCCAGCAGCCCAACCCTTCACGCAGATACGCAGTATTTT.

This clone came up a few times. This chain connects TRBV19 to TRBJ1-5; 9 bases are shared with TRBD1. The CDR3 extends over 15 amino acids. CDR1 LNHDA and CDR2 SQIVND come from the germline V gene (reference sequence). The J segment lost 4 bases and the V segment lost 6 bases, leaving 7 bases of the junction unmatched. The CDR3 loop reads CASRSGTGPNQPQHF. The CDR3, as DNA: TGTGCCAGTAGGTCCGGGACAGGGCCAAATCAGCCCCAGCATTTT.

As DNA, the CDR3 is TGTGCCAGCAGCTTAATCGGGGTTTCCTACGAGCAGTACTTC. Its translation: CASSLIGVSYEQYF. V gene TRBV13 combines with J gene TRBJ2-7, with D tentatively TRBD2 (5 bases). The CDR3 length is 14 residues. Germline-derived CDR1 and CDR2 are PRHDT and FYEKMQ (reference sequence). Trimming took off 2 bases at V and 1 base at J, with 9 bases between the two ends. Filled out from reference TRBV13 and TRBJ2-7, the complete variable domain reads AAGVIQSPRHLIKEKRETATLKCYPIPRHDTVYWYQQGPGQDPQFLISFYEKMQSDKGSIPDRFSAQQFSDYHSELNMSSLELGDSALYFCASSLIGVSYEQYFGPGTRLTVT.

This rearrangement joins TRBV29-1 to TRBJ2-5; 8 nucleotides agree with TRBD1. The CDR3 is made up of 15 amino acids. The germline CDR1 and CDR2 sequences are SQVTM and ANQGSEA. Losses at the gene ends were 3 bases for V and 4 bases for J; bases not matched to a gene: 10. This CDR3 reads CSVDSQGAVSETQYF. The CDR3 region has the DNA TGCAGCGTTGATAGTCAGGGGGCCGTTTCAGAGACCCAGTACTTC.

A remark on this clone: Other DNA sequences of this sample code for an identical CDR3. V gene TRBV28 combines with J gene TRBJ2-7; D gene unclear. The germline V gene encodes CDR1 MDHEN and CDR2 SYDVKM. This CDR3 has 11 residues. Trimming took off 2 bases at V and 2 bases at J, with 1 base between the two ends. The DNA for the CDR3 is TGTGCCAGCAGTTTAACCTACGAGCAGTACTTC. It yields the protein CASSLTYEQYF.

This clone has just one count. The chain is built from TRBV19 and TRBJ2-7; D ambiguous. The germline V gene has CDR1 LNHDA and CDR2 SQIVND (reference sequence). Trimming cost V 3 bases and J 3 bases, with 15 bases left between them. The CDR3 runs 15 residues. The CDR3 sequence is CASSMRSVGIYEQYF. CDR3 DNA: TGTGCCAGTAGTATGAGGTCGGTGGGCATCTACGAGCAGTACTTC.

This chain joins TRBV18 and TRBJ2-3, with D tentatively TRBD2 (5 bases). With 3 bases removed from V and 5 bases from J, the gap between germline ends came to 12 bases. This CDR3 spans 14 amino acids. The germline CDR1 and CDR2 sequences are KGHSH and LQKENI. CDR3 bases: TGTGCCAGCTCACCCCCCGAGGGAAGAGATACGCAGTATTTT. Translation gives CASSPPEGRDTQYF.

The genes are TRBV30 and TRBJ2-2; D is ambiguous. V was pared by 0 bases and J by 8 bases, with 4 bases between. Germline V CDR1 and CDR2: GTSNPN, SVGIG (reference sequence). The CDR3 runs to 11 residues. CDR3 in amino acids: CAWSVVGELFF. The CDR3 region has the DNA TGTGCCTGGAGTGTGGTGGGGGAGCTGTTTTTT.